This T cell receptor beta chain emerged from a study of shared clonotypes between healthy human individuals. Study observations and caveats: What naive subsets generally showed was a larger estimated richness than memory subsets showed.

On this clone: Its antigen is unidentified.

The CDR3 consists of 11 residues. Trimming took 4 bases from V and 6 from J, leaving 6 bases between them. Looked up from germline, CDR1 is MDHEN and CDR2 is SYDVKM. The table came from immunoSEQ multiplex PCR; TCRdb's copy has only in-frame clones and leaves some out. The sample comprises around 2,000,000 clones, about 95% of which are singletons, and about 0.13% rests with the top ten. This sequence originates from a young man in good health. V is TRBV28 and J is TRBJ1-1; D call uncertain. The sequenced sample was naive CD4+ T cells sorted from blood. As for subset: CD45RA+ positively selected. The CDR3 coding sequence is TGTGCCAGCAGTTGGGGTCCTGAAGCTTTCTTT. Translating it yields CASSWGPEAFF.